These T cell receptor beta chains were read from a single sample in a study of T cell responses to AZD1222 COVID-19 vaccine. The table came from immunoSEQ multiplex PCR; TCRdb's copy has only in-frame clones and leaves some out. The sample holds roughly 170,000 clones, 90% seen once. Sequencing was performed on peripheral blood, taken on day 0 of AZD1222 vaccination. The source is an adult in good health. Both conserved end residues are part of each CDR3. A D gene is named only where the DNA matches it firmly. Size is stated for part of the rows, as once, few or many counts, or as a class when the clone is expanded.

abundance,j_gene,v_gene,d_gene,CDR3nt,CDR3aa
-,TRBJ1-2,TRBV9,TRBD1,TGTGCCAGCAGCCCCCACCGAACGGACAGGGGGTTTTATGGCTACACCTTC,CASSPHRTDRGFYGYTF
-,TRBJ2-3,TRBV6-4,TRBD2,TGTGCCAGCAGTGTTTCGGCGGGGGGCCCGAGCACAGATACGCAGTATTTT,CASSVSAGGPSTDTQYF
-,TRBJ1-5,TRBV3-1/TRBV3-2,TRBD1,TGTGCCAGCAGTCAGGGGGCCGGGAATCAGCCCCAGCATTTT,CASSQGAGNQPQHF
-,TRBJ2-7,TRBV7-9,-,TGTGCCAGCAGATTAAACGGCGACGAGCAGTACTTC,CASRLNGDEQYF
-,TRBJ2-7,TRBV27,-,TGTGCCAGCAGTCCGGTGGGGACCCCTCGGACGGACTTC,CASSPVGTPRTDF
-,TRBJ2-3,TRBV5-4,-,TGTGCCAGCAGCTCTGGGACTTCCACAGATACGCAGTATTTT,CASSSGTSTDTQYF
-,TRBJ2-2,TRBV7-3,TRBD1,TGTGCCAGCAGCCTGGGACAGGGGAACACCGGGGAGCTGTTTTTT,CASSLGQGNTGELFF
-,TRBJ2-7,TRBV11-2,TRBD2,TGTGCCAGCAGACCGGGGGGTAGCTCCTACGAGCAGTACTTC,CASRPGGSSYEQYF
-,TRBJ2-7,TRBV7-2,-,TGTGCCAGCAGCTTAAGCGCCGGGGGCGGAGGGGACGAGCAGTACTTC,CASSLSAGGGGDEQYF
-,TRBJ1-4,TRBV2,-,TGTGCCAGCAGTGATCTGGACCCCAAGAGGGAACTGTTTTTT,CASSDLDPKRELFF
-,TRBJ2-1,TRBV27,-,TGTGCCAGCAGTTTATCTGGTCCCCTGAATGAGCAGTTCTTC,CASSLSGPLNEQFF
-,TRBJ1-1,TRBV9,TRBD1,TGTGCCAGCAGCTGGACAGAGGACAGGGGGAACACTGAAGCTTTCTTT,CASSWTEDRGNTEAFF
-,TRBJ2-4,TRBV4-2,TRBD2,TGTGCCAGCAGCCAAGATAGCGACAGCGGGGGGAACATTCAGTACTTC,CASSQDSDSGGNIQYF
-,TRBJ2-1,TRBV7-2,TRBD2,TGTGCCAGCAGCTCAAAGCGGGGGGGACCTTTGGATGAGCAGTTCTTC,CASSSKRGGPLDEQFF
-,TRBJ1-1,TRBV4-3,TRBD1,TGCGCCAGCAGCCAGGGCAGGGGGGATGAAGCTTTCTTT,CASSQGRGDEAFF
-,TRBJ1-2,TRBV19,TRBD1,TGTGCCAGTAGTATAGGAGGAAACAGGGGAAGCGGCTACACCTTC,CASSIGGNRGSGYTF
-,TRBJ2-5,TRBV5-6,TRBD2,TGTGCCAGCAGCTTTAGCGGGGGCCAAGAGACCCAGTACTTC,CASSFSGGQETQYF
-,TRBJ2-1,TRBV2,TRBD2,TGTGCCAGCAGCCGAGGACTAGCGGGCGGTGACGAGCAGTTCTTC,CASSRGLAGGDEQFF
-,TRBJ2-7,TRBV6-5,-,TGTGCCAGCAGGGGACAAGGCTCCTACGAGCAGTACTTC,CASRGQGSYEQYF
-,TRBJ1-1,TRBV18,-,TGTGCCAGCTCACCACGAATAGGGGACACTGAAGCTTTCTTT,CASSPRIGDTEAFF
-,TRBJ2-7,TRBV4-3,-,TGCGCCAGCAGCCAAGATAAGTGGGGGAGCTCCTACGAGCAGTACTTC,CASSQDKWGSSYEQYF
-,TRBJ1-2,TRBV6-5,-,TGTGCCAGCACCTTCGGACAGACTTATGGCTACACCTTC,CASTFGQTYGYTF
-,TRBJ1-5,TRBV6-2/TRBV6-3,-,TGTGCCAGCAGTCCGACGCGAAATAGCAATCAGCCCCAGCATTTT,CASSPTRNSNQPQHF
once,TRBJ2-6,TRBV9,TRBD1,TGTGCCAGCAGCGCCAACAGGGGTGGGGCCAACGTCCTGACTTTC,CASSANRGGANVLTF
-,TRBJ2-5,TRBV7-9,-,TGTGCCAGCAGCTTTGTCTGGGTAGGAGGGGAGACCCAGTACTTC,CASSFVWVGGETQYF
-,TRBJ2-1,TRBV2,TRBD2,TGTGCCAGCGCGGGCGGGGGCTCCTACAATGAGCAGTTCTTC,CASAGGGSYNEQFF
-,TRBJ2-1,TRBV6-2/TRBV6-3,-,TGTGCCAGCAGTTATGACGGAGGGTATCGGGGTGAGCAGTTCTTC,CASSYDGGYRGEQFF
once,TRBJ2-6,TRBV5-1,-,TGCGCCAGCAGCTTGGTGGTTTCAGGGGCTGGGGCCAACGTCCTGACTTTC,CASSLVVSGAGANVLTF
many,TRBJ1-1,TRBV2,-,TGTGCCAGCAGTGGGGATGAGGGCTCAGGGGACACTGAAGCTTTCTTT,CASSGDEGSGDTEAFF
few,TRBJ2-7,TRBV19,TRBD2,TGTGCCAGTAGTCCTAGCGGGGGAAGGAGCTCCTACGAGCAGTACTTC,CASSPSGGRSSYEQYF
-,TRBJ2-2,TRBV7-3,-,TGTGCCAGCAGCTTAAGCCTCGGGCAGGGATACGGGGAGCTGTTTTTT,CASSLSLGQGYGELFF
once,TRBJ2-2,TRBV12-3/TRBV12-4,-,TGTGCCAGCACCCTTTCGGGGGCCGGGGAGCTGTTTTTT,CASTLSGAGELFF
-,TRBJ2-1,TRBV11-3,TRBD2,TGTGCCAGCAGCCCAGGACTAGCGGGGGGGCTCGGTGAGCAGTTCTTC,CASSPGLAGGLGEQFF
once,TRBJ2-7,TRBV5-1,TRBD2,TGCGCCAGCAGCTTGGAAGGTATAGCGGGGGGATCCGAGCAGTACTTC,CASSLEGIAGGSEQYF
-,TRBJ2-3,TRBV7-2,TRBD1,TGTGCCAGCAGCTTAGAGGGACAGGGGTTAGATACGCAGTATTTT,CASSLEGQGLDTQYF
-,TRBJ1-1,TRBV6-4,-,TGTGCCAGCAGTGGAAGTCCCGGGAACACTGAAGCTTTCTTT,CASSGSPGNTEAFF
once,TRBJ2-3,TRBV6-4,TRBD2,TGTGCCAGCAGTGACTCGAGCCTTGAATCTAGCGGGGGGGCTACAGATACGCAGTATTTT,CASSDSSLESSGGATDTQYF
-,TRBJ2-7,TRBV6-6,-,TGTGCCAGCAGTCAACGAACCTACGAGCAGTACTTC,CASSQRTYEQYF
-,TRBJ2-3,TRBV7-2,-,TGTGCCAGCAGCTCGCGGGATAGCACAGATACGCAGTATTTT,CASSSRDSTDTQYF
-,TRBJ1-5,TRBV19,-,TGTGCTCAGACCGTGCCGCTCCCCCAGCATTTT,CAQTVPLPQHF
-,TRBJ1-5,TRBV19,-,TGTGCCAGTAGTATGGGGACAAGGAGCAATCAGCCCCAGCATTTT,CASSMGTRSNQPQHF
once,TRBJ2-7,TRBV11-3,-,TGTGCCAGCAGTTTCCAAGGGGCTCAAGAGCAGTACTTC,CASSFQGAQEQYF
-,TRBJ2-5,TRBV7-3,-,TGTGCCAGCAGCTTAAGGGGGCGAGAGACCCAGTACTTC,CASSLRGRETQYF
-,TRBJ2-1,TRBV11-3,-,TGTGCCAGCAGCTTAAGCCGGGGGGCTTCTCATCATGAGCAGTTCTTC,CASSLSRGASHHEQFF
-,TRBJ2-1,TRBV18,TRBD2,TGTGCCAGCTCACCCGGACTAGCGGGCAATGAGCAGTTCTTC,CASSPGLAGNEQFF
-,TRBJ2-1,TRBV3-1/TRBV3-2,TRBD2,TGTGCCAGCAGCCAAGTGGCGGGACTAGCGGGGGGACCCTACAATGAGCAGTTCTTC,CASSQVAGLAGGPYNEQFF
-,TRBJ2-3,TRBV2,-,TGTGCCAGCAGGGTAGGACGAGTCGCCCTGGGGGCAGATACGCAGTATTTT,CASRVGRVALGADTQYF
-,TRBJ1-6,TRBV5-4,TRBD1,TGTGCCAGCAGCTTGGTCCAGGACAGGGTTATTAGCGTCTCACCCCTCCACTTT,CASSLVQDRVISVSPLHF
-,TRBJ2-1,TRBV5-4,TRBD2,TGTGCCAGCAGCTTGCGGCTTCTAGCGGGGGATTACAATGAGCAGTTCTTC,CASSLRLLAGDYNEQFF
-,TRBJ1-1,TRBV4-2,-,TGTGCCAGCAGCCAGGGGCGAAGTGGCACTGAAGCTTTCTTT,CASSQGRSGTEAFF